This paragraph covers one TCR beta chain sequence. The limits of the CDR3 on the DNA are not certain, so only TCRdb's listed CDR3 is given. The sample is drawn from a study of neurological immune-mediated disorders. The CDR3 adds up to 21 amino acids, both ends counted. CDR1 and CDR2 (germline): SGHVS, FQNEAQ. The cDNA came from 5'RACE, which used 10-nucleotide random UMIs. TCRdb fed the 5' RACE reads into MiXCR, producing one record per CDR3 protein. Of 32,000 or so distinct CDR3 sequences in the sample, 9.5% to 13% were seen once. This sequence joins TRBV7-8 and TRBJ1-1; TRBD1 was called by the table and not checked on the DNA. The sequenced sample consisted of PBMCs. This sequence was found in an older woman in good health. CDR3: CASSFYICSARRDRAGTEAFF.